These T cell receptor beta chains were read from a single sample in a study of Graves' ophthalmopathy and Graves' hyperthyroidism. TCRdb redid the calling of the multiplex PCR reads with MiXCR, one entry per CDR3 protein. The sample consists of about 410,000 distinct CDR3 sequences, about 17% of them appearing once. Sequenced sample: peripheral blood. These receptors came from a woman aged 18-30 years with Graves' ophthalmopathy. The conserved cysteine and the conserved F or W are not part of the CDR3 here. Fields, in order: V gene, D gene, J gene, clone size, CDR3 protein. A D gene is named only where the DNA matches it firmly. Clone size is not always given. Where it is, it says once, few, many or a class for expanded clones.

TRBV6-5	TRBD2	TRBJ2-5	many	ASSLGLAEKETQY
TRBV20-1	.	TRBJ1-2	many	SATDKNYGYT
TRBV12-3/TRBV12-4	.	TRBJ1-2	many	ASSRLIEIGGYT
TRBV6-4	TRBD1	TRBJ2-5	many	ASSLFGKTGGYQETQY
TRBV18	.	TRBJ1-5	.	ASSQLPGASNQPQH
TRBV4-2	.	TRBJ1-1	many	ASSQDGGGMNTEAF
TRBV30	.	TRBJ2-5	many	AWSTHRAIQETQY
TRBV5-1	.	TRBJ2-5	many	ASSLGASQETQY
TRBV28	TRBD1	TRBJ1-2	many	ASSLGKSDRGNPYYGYT
TRBV7-3	.	TRBJ1-1	many	ASSPSMNTEAF
TRBV6-4	TRBD2	TRBJ2-5	.	ASRSRRTSQETQY
TRBV24-1	TRBD1	TRBJ2-5	once	ATSDYNRGRKETQY
TRBV28	.	TRBJ2-7	many	ASSRNYEQY
TRBV6-5	TRBD1	TRBJ1-6	many	ASSPTGAENSPLH
TRBV6-2/TRBV6-3	.	TRBJ1-6	many	ASNPRVNSPLH
TRBV11-2	.	TRBJ1-2	.	ASSSPGLYT
TRBV12-3/TRBV12-4	.	TRBJ2-7	many	APCEEGEQY
TRBV4-3	TRBD1	TRBJ1-3	many	ASSPGTGEITIY
TRBV3-1	.	TRBJ2-7	.	ASSRSAVYEQY
TRBV6-1	.	TRBJ2-7	few	ASTERESYEQY
TRBV11-1	.	TRBJ2-2	.	ASTKGFGEATGELF
TRBV25-1	.	TRBJ2-2	many	ASSPTGRNTGELF
TRBV28	TRBD1	TRBJ2-7	.	ASSLAGTGVVEQY
TRBV6-1	TRBD2	TRBJ2-5	few	ASSLPVAGGKETQY
TRBV20-1	.	TRBJ2-7	many	SARLTSTGNEQY
TRBV6-5	TRBD1	TRBJ1-2	many	ASSYSSGTGDNGYT
TRBV7-3	.	TRBJ2-2	many	ASSSTPGGTGELF
TRBV11-2	.	TRBJ1-1	many	ASSYLSGLNTEAF
TRBV6-1	.	TRBJ2-7	few	ASSEIVLRTYEQY
TRBV19	.	TRBJ1-5	many	ASSGRNQPQH
TRBV28	.	TRBJ1-3	many	ASINSGGNTIY
TRBV9	TRBD2	TRBJ2-5	many	ASSPGTSGGEAQY
TRBV7-9	.	TRBJ1-1	many	ASSYSAGLNTEAF
TRBV19	TRBD2	TRBJ2-7	many	ASSYGGGLSYEQY
TRBV30	.	TRBJ1-5	many	AWSRGINQPQH
TRBV28	.	TRBJ1-5	many	ASCPGGTLNNQPQH
TRBV28	.	TRBJ1-2	many	ASSDRQTSNYGYT
TRBV12-3/TRBV12-4	.	TRBJ1-5	.	ASSLSQGNQLQH
TRBV30	.	TRBJ1-5	many	AWSLQGLNQPQH
TRBV6-2/TRBV6-3	.	TRBJ2-7	.	ASTPLAVSYEQY
TRBV28	.	TRBJ1-3	many	ASSSLQSPGNTIY
TRBV7-3	.	TRBJ2-5	many	ASSLKGLETQY
TRBV4-3	.	TRBJ1-1	many	ASSQDRAGGMNTEAF
TRBV20-1	.	TRBJ2-7	many	SATTAGTEVSEQY
TRBV19	.	TRBJ2-5	.	ASSMAYSETQY
TRBV6-1	.	TRBJ1-5	many	ASSESFWSQPQH
TRBV6-5	.	TRBJ1-1	many	ASSHFRSGMNTEAF
TRBV11-2	.	TRBJ1-6	many	ASSQGQPSSPLH
TRBV12-3/TRBV12-4	.	TRBJ2-7	many	ASSSAETASYEQY
TRBV15	.	TRBJ2-5	.	ATSRDNARGETQY
TRBV5-5	.	TRBJ2-7	many	ASSPQGGTYEQY
TRBV6-2/TRBV6-3	.	TRBJ2-2	few	ASSPRAVNTGELF
TRBV10-3	.	TRBJ2-5	many	AITARAGNAGETQY